This T cell receptor (beta chain) is drawn from a study of CD8 T cells in ankylosing spondylitis (dated by TCRdb to about 2017). For the wider study: The study profiled T cell receptor beta repertoires in healthy donors and ankylosing spondylitis patients to find disease-linked TCR variants. The full study cohort was made up of 25 ankylosing spondylitis patients and around 100 healthy donors. Peripheral blood was sampled, and synovial fluid was additionally collected from ankylosing spondylitis patients. Results and caveats for the whole study, not just this receptor: Significant enrichment of the disease-linked clones was reported in matched synovial fluid samples from ankylosing spondylitis patients. A TCR beta motif made up of fewer than 10 highly homologous amino acid variants appeared to be characteristic of blood from ankylosing spondylitis patients. Some TCR beta motif variants had previously been reported in synovial fluid and blood of reactive arthritis patients, which suggested common disease-initiation mechanisms. The disease-linked clones had a CD8+ phenotype and were found at relatively low frequencies in peripheral blood.

Concerning this clonotype: This clone's antigen is unknown. The sample holds no much larger clone one base away, and base qualities are not on file.

The data were produced on an Illumina HiSeq 2500. TCR beta libraries were prepared by quantitative 5'-RACE with molecular barcodes. On the study's bioinformatics: A new computational method, built on a probabilistic model of VDJ rearrangement, was used to identify disease-linked TCR variants. The public reads were reprocessed in TCRdb via fastp at Q25 and MiXCR, keeping in-frame beta chains. For every CDR3 protein sequence, its rows merge into one entry that carries the most common genes and DNA. The V and J calls were not made by the authors but by TCRdb's processing. Present in this sample are about 800,000 distinct CDR3 sequences, over 9.5% of which were seen just once. The ten largest clones take up 0.51% of the sample. The germline V gene encodes CDR1 DFQATT and CDR2 SNEGSKA (reference sequence). Ends trimmed: V by 2 bases, J by 2 bases; bases unmatched to a gene: 5. The CDR3 runs 15 amino acids, cysteine and phenylalanine included. CDR3 DNA is the only sequence kept; it has 45 bases, read in frame from the first base.

This clonotype originated in a male donor with ankylosing spondylitis. The rearrangement joined TRBV20-1 to TRBJ2-7; 11 middle bases align to TRBD2. Sequencing used blood, either unsorted or a sorted T cell fraction (not recorded which). The nucleotides read TGCAGTGCTAGACTAGCGGGAGGCCTTACCTACGAGCAGTACTTC. Its amino acids are CSARLAGGLTYEQYF.